This T cell receptor (beta chain) originates from a study of blood T cell repertoires in COVID-19. Study at large: Acute-phase and convalescent COVID-19 samples originated in the United States, Italy and Spain. In each case, the material was cDNA or gDNA derived from T cells, B-cell-depleted T cells, or PBMCs.

Per the authors' pipeline: How many nucleated cells were present was estimated from reference gene primer amplification. TCRdb's table, derived via immunoSEQ multiplex PCR, lists solely in-frame clones and lacks some. For V, J and clone size, that table is used; D and trimming come from the DNA. Of 110,000 or so clones in the sample, roughly 80% were seen once. Trimming cost V 6 bases and J 6 bases; bases outside gene matches: 7. The CDR3 length is 13 residues. Germline V gene sequence: CDR1 MNHEY, CDR2 SMNVEV (reference sequence). This TCR came from a man in his forties or fifties with acute or convalescent COVID-19. This chain connects TRBV27 to TRBJ1-2, with 7 bases aligning to TRBD1. The sequencing sample was made of peripheral blood. For the CDR3, the DNA is TGTGCCAGCAGATTCATACAGGGGCATGGCTACACCTTC. Translating it yields CASRFIQGHGYTF.